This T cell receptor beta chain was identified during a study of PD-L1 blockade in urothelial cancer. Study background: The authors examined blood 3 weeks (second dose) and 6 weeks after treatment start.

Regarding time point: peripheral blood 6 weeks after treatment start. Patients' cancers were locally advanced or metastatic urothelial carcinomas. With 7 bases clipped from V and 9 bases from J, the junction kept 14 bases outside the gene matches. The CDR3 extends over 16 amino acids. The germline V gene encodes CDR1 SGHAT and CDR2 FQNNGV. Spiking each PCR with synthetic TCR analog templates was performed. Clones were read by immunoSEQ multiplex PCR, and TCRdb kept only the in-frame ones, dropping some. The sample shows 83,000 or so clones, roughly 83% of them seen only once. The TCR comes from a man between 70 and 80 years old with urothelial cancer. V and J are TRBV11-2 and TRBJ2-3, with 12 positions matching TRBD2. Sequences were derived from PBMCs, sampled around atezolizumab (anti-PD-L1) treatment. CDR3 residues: CASIPSGRAPVRTQYF. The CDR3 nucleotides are TGTGCCAGCATCCCTAGCGGGAGGGCGCCCGTTAGGACGCAGTATTTT.